The rows below give T cell receptor beta chains drawn from one sample of a study of radiation and T cells in renal cell carcinoma. The method was immunoSEQ multiplex PCR; TCRdb's version includes in-frame clones alone and lacks a portion of them. The repertoire holds over 90,000 clones, with 75% to 85% as singletons. This sample comprised blood, obtained from a patient whose treatment included radiotherapy and nephrectomy. The receptors derive from a man aged 55 to 69 with renal cell carcinoma. Both conserved end residues are part of each CDR3. A D gene is named only where the DNA matches it firmly. The listing skips clone size in some rows; elsewhere it reads once, few, many or a size class.

j_call,clone_size,cdr3_length,d_call,v_call,cdr3_nt,cdr3_aa
TRBJ1-6,many,15,TRBD1,TRBV25-1,TGTGCCAGCAGTCAAACAGGGGGCTATAATTCACCCCTCCACTTT,CASSQTGGYNSPLHF
TRBJ2-1,-,14,-,TRBV29-1,TGCAGCGTTGAATTCAGTAGCTCCTACAATGAGCAGTTCTTC,CSVEFSSSYNEQFF
TRBJ1-3,-,13,-,TRBV10-1,TGCGCCAGCAGCCCCAGCTCTGGAAACACCATATATTTT,CASSPSSGNTIYF
TRBJ1-1,-,13,-,TRBV28,TGTGCCAGCAGCCCCCCAGGGTACACTGAAGCTTTCTTT,CASSPPGYTEAFF
TRBJ2-1,few,15,TRBD2,TRBV28,TGTGCCAGCCGATCGACTAGCGGGAGACCCAATGAGCAGTTCTTC,CASRSTSGRPNEQFF
TRBJ1-2,-,15,-,TRBV7-2,TGTGCCAGCAGCTTAGATCACGGGAGGGTAGATGGCTACACCTTC,CASSLDHGRVDGYTF
TRBJ2-7,-,15,-,TRBV27,TGTGCCAGCAGTTTATGGCTAGCCCCAGTCTACGAGCAGTACTTC,CASSLWLAPVYEQYF
TRBJ2-5,few,15,TRBD2,TRBV7-7,TGTGCCAGCAGCCCCGGACTAGCGGGACGAGAGACCCAGTACTTC,CASSPGLAGRETQYF
TRBJ1-1,-,13,-,TRBV19,TGTGCCAGTAGTATAACAGGGAACACTGAAGCTTTCTTT,CASSITGNTEAFF
TRBJ2-7,-,16,-,TRBV5-1,TGCGCCAGCAGCTTGGGACTTCAGGTACTGGCCTACGAGCAGTACTTC,CASSLGLQVLAYEQYF
TRBJ2-1,-,14,-,TRBV18,TGTGCCAGCTCACGCAGCGGGCATTACAATGAGCAGTTCTTC,CASSRSGHYNEQFF
TRBJ2-6,-,17,-,TRBV27,TGTGCCAGCAGCCCTCCGTTGGGGTCCTCTGGGGCCAACGTCCTGACTTTC,CASSPPLGSSGANVLTF
TRBJ2-3,-,13,-,TRBV7-3,TGTGCCAGCAGCTCCTCCGCTCCGAATACGCAGTATTTT,CASSSSAPNTQYF
TRBJ2-7,-,16,TRBD2,TRBV10-3,TGTGCCATCAGTGGGGGGGTGACTAGCGGGAGTAACGAGCAGTACTTC,CAISGGVTSGSNEQYF
TRBJ2-5,-,16,TRBD2,TRBV28,TGTGCCGTTCGCCAGGTGGCTAGCGGAAACCAAGAGACCCAGTACTTC,CAVRQVASGNQETQYF
TRBJ2-3,-,17,-,TRBV5-6,TGTGCCAGCAGCGCCGCTTATAGCGCAACTAGCACAGATACGCAGTATTTT,CASSAAYSATSTDTQYF
TRBJ2-6,-,16,-,TRBV15,TGTGCCACCAGCAGACCCGGCATCACCGGGGCCAACGTCCTGACTTTC,CATSRPGITGANVLTF
TRBJ2-7,once,20,TRBD2,TRBV27,TGTGCCAGCAGTTTGAGGGGGGGACTAGCGGGAGTTGGTGGGTCCTACGAGCAGTACTTC,CASSLRGGLAGVGGSYEQYF
TRBJ2-7,-,11,-,TRBV28,TGTGCCAGCAGGTCAGTGTTCGAGCAGTACTTC,CASRSVFEQYF
TRBJ1-1,-,13,TRBD1,TRBV5-4,TGTGCCAGCAGCTTCGACAGGGTGAGTGAAGCTTTCTTT,CASSFDRVSEAFF
TRBJ2-1,-,11,-,TRBV5-1,TGCGCCAGCAGCTTGCTCGGGGAGCAGTTCTTC,CASSLLGEQFF
TRBJ1-3,once,16,-,TRBV28,TGTGCCAGCAGTCCTCCCGGACTGAGCTCTGGAAACACCATATATTTT,CASSPPGLSSGNTIYF
TRBJ1-1,-,12,-,TRBV18,TGTGCCAGCTCACCGGGGAACACTGAAGCTTTCTTT,CASSPGNTEAFF
TRBJ2-7,once,16,-,TRBV27,TGTGCCAGCAGGGGAGCGGCGGCAGGGCTAACTTACGAGCAGTACTTC,CASRGAAAGLTYEQYF
TRBJ2-1,-,20,TRBD2,TRBV7-8,TGTGCCAGCAGCTCAAAATTGACTAGCGGGAGCCCCAGCTCCTACAATGAGCAGTTCTTC,CASSSKLTSGSPSSYNEQFF
TRBJ2-1,few,19,TRBD2,TRBV5-4,TGTGCCAGCAGCCCCCTCAGGGCTAGCGGGATGCTACCCTACAATGAGCAGTTCTTC,CASSPLRASGMLPYNEQFF
TRBJ2-7,-,14,-,TRBV18,TGTGCCAGCTCACCACCGTTGGGGACGATCGCGCAGTACTTC,CASSPPLGTIAQYF
TRBJ2-4,-,16,-,TRBV7-2,TGTGCCAGCAGCCGACCACCTGACATGGTTAAAAACATTCAGTACTTC,CASSRPPDMVKNIQYF
TRBJ2-2,-,18,TRBD2,TRBV7-2,TGTGCCAGCAGCTTAGTGTTTGCGGGAGGGCCCGACACCGGGGAGCTGTTTTTT,CASSLVFAGGPDTGELFF
TRBJ2-7,-,15,-,TRBV6-1,TGTGCCAGCAGTGAAGCGGGCCCGCCCTCCTACGAGCAGTACTTC,CASSEAGPPSYEQYF
TRBJ2-1,-,12,-,TRBV15,TGTGCCACCAGGGACTCCTACAATGAGCAGTTCTTC,CATRDSYNEQFF
TRBJ2-3,-,15,TRBD2,TRBV27,TGTGCCAGCACTAGCGGGTCCGCTAGCACAGATACGCAGTATTTT,CASTSGSASTDTQYF
TRBJ2-7,once,15,TRBD2,TRBV5-6,TGTGCCAGCAGCTTTGCCGGGACTAGCGGGAGTCAGCAGTACTTC,CASSFAGTSGSQQYF
TRBJ2-7,-,16,TRBD1,TRBV28,TGTGCCAGCAGTCGCCTCGGGACAGGGGAAACCTACGAGCAGTACTTC,CASSRLGTGETYEQYF
TRBJ2-3,-,15,-,TRBV4-1,TGCGCCAGCAGCCAAGGGGGGGCTAGCACAGATACGCAGTATTTT,CASSQGGASTDTQYF
TRBJ1-2,-,13,-,TRBV14,TGTGCCAGCAGCCAAGATGGGTCGTATGGCTACACCTTC,CASSQDGSYGYTF
TRBJ1-6,-,15,-,TRBV5-4,TGTGCCAGCAGCTTGGACGACCCGCTAAATTCACCCCTCCACTTT,CASSLDDPLNSPLHF
TRBJ1-4,-,15,-,TRBV7-9,TGTGCCAGCAGCTTAGATACAGTGTCTAATGAAAAACTGTTTTTT,CASSLDTVSNEKLFF
TRBJ2-5,-,12,-,TRBV29-1,TGCAGCGTTGGGCAGGGACAAGAGACCCAGTACTTC,CSVGQGQETQYF
TRBJ2-3,-,14,-,TRBV5-1,TGCGCCAGCAGCTTAGAGAACTATGTAGCTACGCAGTATTTT,CASSLENYVATQYF
TRBJ2-7,-,16,-,TRBV11-2,TGTGCCAGCAGCCCTAGTTTTCCGGACAAAGTAAACGAGCAGTACTTC,CASSPSFPDKVNEQYF
TRBJ2-3,-,13,-,TRBV5-1,TGCGCCAGCAGTCTAATGGGCACAGATACGCAGTATTTT,CASSLMGTDTQYF
TRBJ1-1,once,15,-,TRBV7-9,TGTGCCAGCAGCTTAGGAGGGGGGAGAGTCAGCGAAGCTTTCTTT,CASSLGGGRVSEAFF
TRBJ2-2,-,14,TRBD2,TRBV7-3,TGTGCCAGCAGCCTGGGACTAGCGGCCGGGGAGCTGTTTTTT,CASSLGLAAGELFF
TRBJ2-7,-,15,TRBD2,TRBV18,TGTGCCAGCTCACTTCGGGGGGGGGACGCCTACGAGCAGTACTTC,CASSLRGGDAYEQYF
TRBJ2-5,-,13,-,TRBV2,TGTGCCAGCAGTTGGGCTAAACAAGAGACCCAGTACTTC,CASSWAKQETQYF
TRBJ2-2,once,15,-,TRBV7-6,TGTGCCAGCAGCCCCGCCGAAGGGTTCACCGGGGAGCTGTTTTTT,CASSPAEGFTGELFF
TRBJ2-1,once,13,-,TRBV14,TGTGCCAGCAGCCAAGATCTCAGGGCTGAGCAGTTCTTC,CASSQDLRAEQFF
TRBJ1-5,-,16,-,TRBV11-1,TGTGCCAGCAGCGCGACAGGCTCTCGGAACAATCAGCCCCAGCATTTT,CASSATGSRNNQPQHF
TRBJ1-1,-,13,-,TRBV5-4,TGTGCCAGCAGCTTGAGACAGAACACTGAAGCTTTCTTT,CASSLRQNTEAFF
TRBJ2-1,few,12,-,TRBV13,TGTGCCAGCAGCTTAGAGGGCAATGAGCAGTTCTTC,CASSLEGNEQFF
TRBJ2-2,once,16,-,TRBV5-1,TGCGCCAGCAGTGTTAGCGGGACAGGGAGCGCCGGGGAGCTGTTTTTT,CASSVSGTGSAGELFF
TRBJ1-2,once,14,-,TRBV27,TGTGCCAGCAGTATCGGACGGTTTAACTATGGCTACACCTTC,CASSIGRFNYGYTF
TRBJ1-6,-,18,TRBD1,TRBV7-2,TGTGCCAGCAGCTTAGCGGAACAGGGGGCGTATTATAATTCACCCCTCCACTTT,CASSLAEQGAYYNSPLHF
TRBJ1-4,-,13,-,TRBV7-8,TGTGCCAGCACCAGAGGGGCTAATGAAAAACTGTTTTTT,CASTRGANEKLFF